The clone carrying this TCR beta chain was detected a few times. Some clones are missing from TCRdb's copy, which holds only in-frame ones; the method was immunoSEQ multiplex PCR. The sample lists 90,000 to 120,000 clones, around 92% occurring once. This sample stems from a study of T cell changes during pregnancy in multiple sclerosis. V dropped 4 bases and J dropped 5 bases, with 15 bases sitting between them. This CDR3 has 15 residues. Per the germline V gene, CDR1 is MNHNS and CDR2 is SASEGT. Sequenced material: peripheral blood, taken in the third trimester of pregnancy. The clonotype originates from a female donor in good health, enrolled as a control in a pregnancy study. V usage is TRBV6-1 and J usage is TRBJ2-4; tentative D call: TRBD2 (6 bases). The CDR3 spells CASSGRGGVENIQYF. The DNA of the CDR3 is TGTGCCAGCAGTGGTAGGGGAGGTGTCGAAAACATTCAGTACTTC.